The 25 T cell receptor beta chains given below trace back to one sample, sequenced in a study of CD4 T cells in relation to SARS-CoV-2 and coronaviruses. Libraries were prepared by immunoSEQ multiplex PCR; TCRdb keeps only in-frame clonotypes and omits some of them. The sample records roughly 17,000 clones, roughly four fifths being singletons. These receptors lack a known antigen. Before the COVID-19 pandemic, during about 2010-2018, CD4+ T cells were taken from unexposed donors. Isolation of CD4+ T cells took place after roughly nine days in culture. Sequenced material: CD4+ T cells from PBMCs, cultured in vitro. The source of these receptors is a human donor in good health.

As concerns this clone: No DNA is shown, since the ends of the CDR3 on it are uncertain; the CDR3 is the one TCRdb lists. The chain uses TRBV7-9 and TRBJ1-1; the table names TRBD1, a call not compared with the DNA. Germline V gene data show CDR1 as SEHNR and CDR2 as FQNEAQ (reference sequence). The CDR3 extends over 14 residues, inclusive of both ends. CDR3 amino acids: CASSGQGANTEAFF.

The chain has TRBV9 and TRBJ1-5; no firm D call. From germline, CDR1 is SGDLS and CDR2 YYNGEE. There are 14 residues in the CDR3. V shed 9 bases and J shed 0 bases, with 13 bases lying between them. The CDR3 is CAMFGLDSNQPQHF. Here the CDR3 DNA reads TGTGCCATGTTCGGGCTAGATAGCAATCAGCCCCAGCATTTT.

The chain employs TRBV19 and TRBJ2-3; 7 nucleotides match TRBD2. CDR3 length: 16 amino acids. Germline CDR1 and CDR2: LNHDA and SQIVND (reference sequence). V shed 7 bases, J shed 2 bases, and the junction held 12 bases outside the gene matches. The CDR3 reads CASKLQDGRPTDTQYF. The DNA for the CDR3 is TGTGCCAGTAAACTCCAGGACGGGAGGCCCACAGATACGCAGTATTTT.

The V and J genes are TRBV28 and TRBJ1-1; D call uncertain. Trimming took 3 bases from V and 5 from J, leaving 13 bases between them. Germline CDR1 is MDHEN and CDR2 is SYDVKM. The CDR3 runs 14 residues. Here the CDR3 reads CASSFSRVGTEAFF. CDR3 in DNA: TGTGCCAGCAGTTTCTCGCGTGTAGGAACTGAAGCTTTCTTT.

The rearrangement uses TRBV24-1 and TRBJ1-2, with 7 bases aligning to TRBD1. Per the germline V gene, CDR1 is KGHDR and CDR2 is SFDVKD. Trimming at V came to 2 bases and at J to 6 bases, leaving 8 bases not matched to a gene. The CDR3 is 15 amino acids. The CDR3 DNA reads TGTGCCACCAGTGATTCCGACAGGGCGTTGGATGGCTACACCTTC. It is translated as CATSDSDRALDGYTF.

The chain uses TRBV11-2 and TRBJ1-4; D not certain. V lost 1 base and J 1 base, leaving 10 bases between the germline ends. Germline CDR1 reads SGHAT; CDR2 reads FQNNGV. The CDR3 contains 16 residues. The CDR3 region is CASSLVRRGTNEKLFF. CDR3 nucleotides: TGTGCCAGCAGCTTAGTACGCCGGGGAACTAATGAAAAACTGTTTTTT.

Here the CDR3 DNA reads TGTGCCATCAGTGAGTCTCCCGGGAGCGGCTACGAGCAGTACTTC. Protein product: CAISESPGSGYEQYF. The chain uses TRBV10-3 and TRBJ2-7; D possibly corresponds to TRBD2 (6 bases). Germline CDR1 and CDR2: ENHRY and SYGVKD. The germline V and J ends were trimmed by 0 bases and 3 bases, with 12 bases remaining between them. This CDR3 comprises 15 residues.

The chain combines TRBV10-3 with TRBJ1-2, with D perhaps matching TRBD1 (6 bases). The ends were cut back, 7 bases at V and 6 bases at J, with 18 bases in the middle. This CDR3 is built from 14 residues. Germline V gene data show CDR1 as ENHRY and CDR2 as SYGVKD. The CDR3 region has the DNA TGTGCCATCAAGAGGACAGCCGATTTGGATGGCTACACCTTC. Amino acid sequence: CAIKRTADLDGYTF.

The rearrangement joins TRBV7-8 to TRBJ1-1; no clear D. Germline V gives CDR1 SGHVS, CDR2 FQNEAQ. The V gene lost 2 bases and the J gene lost 13 bases, with 17 bases spanning the gap. The CDR3 runs 13 residues. The CDR3 here is CASSLQQDARVFF. As DNA, the CDR3 is TGTGCCAGCAGCTTACAACAAGACGCTCGGGTTTTCTTT.

This clone was detected a few times. This sequence joins TRBV11-2 and TRBJ2-1; D assignment may be TRBD1 or TRBD2 (6 bases each). Germline-derived CDR1 and CDR2 are SGHAT and FQNNGV. The V end was cut by 3 bases, the J end by 2 bases, with 11 bases between. The CDR3 covers 15 residues. This chain's CDR3 is CASSLRDIAYNEQFF. The CDR3 nucleotides read TGTGCCAGCAGCTTGCGGGACATCGCCTACAATGAGCAGTTCTTC.

J is TRBJ1-1 and V is TRBV3-1 (or the pseudogene TRBV3-2), with D uncertain. The V end was cut by 0 bases, the J end by 3 bases, with 8 bases between. CDR3 size: 14 residues. Germline CDR1 is LGHDT and CDR2 is YNNKEL (reference sequence). CDR3 in amino acids: CASSQDRDYTEAFF. DNA of the CDR3: TGTGCCAGCAGCCAAGATCGGGATTACACTGAAGCTTTCTTT.

The chain couples TRBV7-3 to TRBJ1-3, with D possibly matching TRBD1 (6 bases). This CDR3 is built from 15 residues. V lost 5 bases and J lost 2, with 13 bases in between. CDR1 and CDR2 from the germline V gene are SGHTA and FQGTGA. The CDR3 bases are TGTGCCAGCAGCGAAGAGACAGGTCCTGGAAACACCATATATTTT. It yields the protein CASSEETGPGNTIYF.

The chain is built from TRBV20-1 and TRBJ2-1; D gene unclear. The CDR3 sequence is 12 residues long. The germline V gene has CDR1 DFQATT and CDR2 SNEGSKA (reference sequence). Trimming removed 3 bases from V and 6 bases from J, with 9 bases in between. The CDR3 region is CSASASVNEQFF. In DNA, the CDR3 is TGCAGTGCTAGTGCGAGTGTCAATGAGCAGTTCTTC.

V usage is TRBV9 and J usage is TRBJ2-7; 8 bases agree with TRBD2. The V gene end was trimmed by 0 bases and the J gene end by 4 bases; junction bases not matched to a gene: 9. The CDR3 has 16 amino acids. CDR1 is SGDLS, CDR2 YYNGEE, per germline. For the CDR3, the DNA is TGTGCCAGCAGCGTAGCGGGAGCGGGGGCAGAATACGAGCAGTACTTC. It codes for CASSVAGAGAEYEQYF.

The CDR3 region has the DNA TGTGCCACCAGCGGACTAGTTGGCGGAGATACGCAGTATTTT. Translated: CATSGLVGGDTQYF. The chain couples TRBV19 to TRBJ2-3; TRBD2 aligns across 7 bases. The CDR3 totals 14 residues. CDR1 is LNHDA and CDR2 is SQIVND in the germline V gene (reference sequence). V was clipped by 10 bases and J by 5 bases; unmatched bases: 12.

The chain uses TRBV7-7 and TRBJ2-5; D may be TRBD2 (6 bases). V lost 5 bases and J lost 4, with 17 bases in between. This CDR3 comprises 15 residues. Germline assignment: CDR1 SSHAT and CDR2 FNYEAQ (reference sequence). The CDR3 is CASSQSTTGRETQYF. The CDR3 region has the DNA TGTGCCAGCAGCCAAAGTACGACCGGGAGAGAGACCCAGTACTTC.

J is TRBJ2-3 and V is TRBV30; maybe TRBD2 (6 bases). CDR3 length: 14 residues. Germline values: CDR1 GTSNPN, CDR2 SVGIG (reference sequence). The ends were cut back, 0 bases at V and 5 bases at J, with 12 bases in the middle. The CDR3 reads CAWSVWRAQDTQYF. In DNA form, the CDR3 reads TGTGCCTGGAGTGTATGGAGGGCCCAAGATACGCAGTATTTT.

The rearrangement links TRBV2 to TRBJ1-5, with D maybe TRBD1 (5 bases). V was shortened by 2 bases and J by 2 bases, with 13 bases between the two germline ends. Germline V CDR1 and CDR2: SNHLY, FYNNEI. The CDR3 spans 16 residues. CDR3 coding DNA: TGTGCCAGCAGTGAATCCGGGGCCGCCCGCAATCAGCCCCAGCATTTT. Translation: CASSESGAARNQPQHF.

The CDR3 loop is CATSVGQGGTDTQYF. CDR3 in DNA: TGTGCCACCAGTGTTGGACAGGGGGGCACAGATACGCAGTATTTT. V and J are TRBV24-1 and TRBJ2-3; 10 bases agree with TRBD1. CDR3 length: 15 amino acids. Germline lookup yields CDR1 KGHDR and CDR2 SFDVKD. V was pared by 5 bases and J by 1 base, with 2 bases of the junction left unmatched.

The chain is built from TRBV6-5 and TRBJ1-1; D is undetermined. With 0 bases removed from V and 6 bases from J, the gap between germline ends came to 11 bases. This CDR3 has 14 amino acids. The germline V gene encodes CDR1 MNHEY and CDR2 SVGAGI. The CDR3 region is CASSYSDRPAEAFF. CDR3 sequence (DNA): TGTGCCAGCAGTTACTCCGACCGCCCCGCTGAAGCTTTCTTT.

This chain uses TRBV19 with TRBJ1-5; 8 nucleotides match TRBD1. The CDR3 has 12 residues. Germline CDR1 is LNHDA and CDR2 is SQIVND (reference sequence). V lost 11 bases and J lost 4; bases outside the gene matches: 4. CDR3 sequence: CAGRTGNQPQHF. CDR3 sequence (DNA): TGTGCCGGGAGGACAGGGAATCAGCCCCAGCATTTT.

The genes are TRBV18 and TRBJ1-1; D call uncertain. The CDR3 length is 14 residues. CDR1 is KGHSH, CDR2 LQKENI, per germline. The V gene lost 2 bases and the J gene lost 7 bases, with 14 bases spanning the gap. In DNA, the CDR3 is TGTGCCAGCTCACCATCTTCCGCGGCAAATGAAGCTTTCTTT. Residues: CASSPSSAANEAFF.

This chain connects TRBV7-3 to TRBJ2-1, with 10 bases aligning to TRBD2. The CDR3 covers 16 residues. After removal of 5 bases from V and 9 bases from J, the junction contained 13 bases not matched to a gene. Looked up from germline, CDR1 is SGHTA and CDR2 is FQGTGA. CDR3: CASSKKAGGGLGEQFF. In DNA form, the CDR3 reads TGTGCCAGCAGCAAAAAAGCGGGAGGGGGATTGGGTGAGCAGTTCTTC.

J is TRBJ2-2 and V is TRBV5-4; TRBD1 aligns across 10 bases. The germline V gene has CDR1 SGHNT and CDR2 YYREEE (reference sequence). This CDR3 comprises 17 residues. V lost 2 bases and J lost 4; bases outside the gene matches: 8. CDR3 nucleotides: TGTGCCAGCAGCTTACCCGGGACAGGGGATGGCACCGGGGAGCTGTTTTTT. Encoded protein: CASSLPGTGDGTGELFF.

The chain employs TRBV2 and TRBJ2-6; 8 bases map to TRBD1. Germline V lookup: CDR1 SNHLY, CDR2 FYNNEI. This CDR3 has 18 residues. V lost 6 bases and J lost 1; bases outside the gene matches: 11. This chain's CDR3 is CASRKMTGDISGANVLTF. CDR3 DNA: TGTGCCAGCAGGAAAATGACAGGGGATATTTCTGGGGCCAACGTCCTGACTTTC.